These 17 T cell receptor beta chains were sequenced from one sample in a study of cytomegalovirus exposure and HLA in healthy donors. Sequencing used immunoSEQ multiplex PCR; TCRdb keeps in-frame clones, though not all of them. The profile covers 130,000 to 150,000 clones, with approximately 90% appearing a single time and 0.6% to 0.8% taken by the ten largest. The sequenced sample was PBMCs. Receptors originate from a man between 18 and 29 years old in good health and CMV-seronegative.

This rearrangement joins TRBV2 to TRBJ2-3; TRBD2 aligns across 13 bases. Germline CDR1 reads SNHLY; CDR2 reads FYNNEI. With 5 bases clipped from V and 4 bases from J, the junction kept 6 bases outside the gene matches. The CDR3 has 16 residues. CDR3 protein: CASSLQLAGGPDTQYF. In DNA, the CDR3 is TGTGCCAGCAGTCTTCAACTAGCGGGGGGGCCAGATACGCAGTATTTT.

V gene TRBV7-9 combines with J gene TRBJ2-7; 10 bases align to TRBD1. Germline CDR1 and CDR2: SEHNR and FQNEAQ (reference sequence). V shed 4 bases and J 6 bases; nucleotides not matched to a gene: 12. The CDR3 runs to 16 residues. The CDR3 here is CASSSAGTGVLGEQYV. DNA for the CDR3: TGTGCCAGCAGCTCCGCCGGGACAGGGGTCCTCGGCGAGCAGTACGTC.

The chain employs TRBV29-1 and TRBJ2-7, with 7 nucleotides matching TRBD2. Germline V CDR1 and CDR2: SQVTM, ANQGSEA. Germline trimming cut 3 bases from V and 6 bases from J; bases unmatched to any gene: 8. The CDR3 totals 13 residues. CDR3 bases: TGCAGCGTTGACCCGGGGGGTACTGGCGAGCAGTACGTC. Its translation is CSVDPGGTGEQYV.

The DNA for the CDR3 is TGTGCCAGCAGTTTATCGCGGACAGATCATGTGAACACTGAAGCTTTCTTT. It specifies CASSLSRTDHVNTEAFF. The chain has TRBV27 and TRBJ1-1; a weak D match, TRBD1 (6 bases). V lost 0 bases and J 0 bases, leaving 14 bases between the germline ends. From germline, CDR1 is MNHEY and CDR2 SMNVEV (reference sequence). The CDR3 is made up of 17 amino acids.

The chain links TRBV13 to TRBJ2-2, with 8 bases matching TRBD2. The germline V gene encodes CDR1 PRHDT and CDR2 FYEKMQ (reference sequence). The CDR3 runs 14 residues. V shed 5 bases and J 5 bases; nucleotides not matched to a gene: 4. The CDR3 loop is CASSEGLVTGELFF. In DNA form, the CDR3 reads TGTGCCAGCAGCGAGGGACTAGTTACCGGGGAGCTGTTTTTT.

The chain joins TRBV29-1 to TRBJ1-2; TRBD1 matches 7 bases. V was pared by 3 bases and J by 3 bases, with 10 bases of the junction left unmatched. Germline V CDR1 and CDR2: SQVTM, ANQGSEA. There are 15 residues in the CDR3. The CDR3 nucleotides are TGCAGCGTTGAGGTGACAGGGTCCCACTACTATGGCTACACCTTC. This sequence encodes CSVEVTGSHYYGYTF. Filled out from reference TRBV29-1 and TRBJ1-2, the complete variable domain reads SAVISQKPSRDICQRGTSLTIQCQVDSQVTMMFWYRQQPGQSLTLIATANQGSEATYESGFVIDKFPISRPNLTFSTLTVSNMSPEDSSIYLCSVEVTGSHYYGYTFGSGTRLTVV.

The chain combines TRBV7-9 with TRBJ1-1, with TRBD1 matching 8 bases. This CDR3 comprises 14 residues. J lost 4 bases, V lost 5 bases, and 6 bases had no gene match. In germline, CDR1 is SEHNR, CDR2 FQNEAQ (reference sequence). The CDR3 loop is CASSTQGAGTEAFF. The CDR3 DNA is TGTGCCAGCAGCACCCAGGGGGCAGGCACTGAAGCTTTCTTT.

In nucleotides, the CDR3 is TGTGCCAGCAGCTTGATCCCTCTCCAGGGTCGTGCGAATTCACCCCTCCACTTT. Encoded protein: CASSLIPLQGRANSPLHF. The chain uses TRBV5-4 and TRBJ1-6; a possible D gene is TRBD1 (5 bases). Trimming stripped 1 base from V and 7 bases from J, with 21 bases between. The CDR3 is 18 residues long. Germline values: CDR1 SGHNT, CDR2 YYREEE (reference sequence).

The CDR3 loop is CASSGLYYEQYV. The CDR3 DNA sequence: TGCGCCAGCAGTGGGCTTTACTACGAGCAGTACGTC. The chain links TRBV10-1 to TRBJ2-7; D is undetermined. Germline V gene data show CDR1 as WNHNN and CDR2 as SYGVQD (reference sequence). V was shortened by 4 bases and J by 3 bases, with 7 bases between the two germline ends. The CDR3 covers 12 residues.

This clone was seen just once. The genes are TRBV6-5 and TRBJ2-3, with TRBD1 identical over 9 bases. The germline gives CDR1 MNHEY, CDR2 SVGAGI. The CDR3 sequence is 13 residues long. V dropped 8 bases and J dropped 2; count of bases not matched to a gene: 2. The chain's CDR3 is CASRDRVTDTQYF. CDR3 bases: TGTGCCAGCCGGGACAGGGTCACAGATACGCAGTATTTT.

This clone appeared a single time. This chain links TRBV6-6 with TRBJ2-7, with 8 nucleotides matching TRBD1. The V gene end was trimmed by 2 bases and the J gene end by 3 bases; junction bases not matched to a gene: 9. The CDR3 sequence is 16 residues long. CDR1 and CDR2 (germline): MNHNY, SVGAGI (reference sequence). In DNA form, the CDR3 reads TGTGCCAGCAGTTACACCAGGGGACAGGAGGACTACGAGCAGTACGTC. Translation gives CASSYTRGQEDYEQYV.

Only one count was recorded for this clone. The rearrangement uses TRBV5-4 and TRBJ2-2, with 12 bases that match TRBD2. There are 17 residues in the CDR3. Per the germline V gene, CDR1 is SGHNT and CDR2 is YYREEE (reference sequence). Germline trimming cut 5 bases from V and 2 bases from J; bases unmatched to any gene: 7. The CDR3 sequence: CASSQPGLAGNTGELFF. CDR3 coding DNA: TGTGCCAGCAGTCAGCCCGGACTAGCGGGAAACACCGGGGAGCTGTTTTTT.

V usage is TRBV6-1 and J usage is TRBJ2-7, with 8 positions matching TRBD1. The CDR3 spans 12 residues. With 8 bases clipped from V and 2 bases from J, the junction kept 2 bases outside the gene matches. The germline gives CDR1 MNHNS, CDR2 SASEGT. DNA of the CDR3: TGTGCCAGCGGGACAGGAGCCTACGAGCAGTACTTC. This codes for CASGTGAYEQYF.

The chain links TRBV13 to TRBJ2-1, with 11 bases aligning to TRBD2. CDR1 is PRHDT, CDR2 FYEKMQ, per germline (reference sequence). V lost 3 bases, J lost 3 bases, and 4 bases stayed unmatched. The CDR3 spans 16 residues. The CDR3 coding sequence is TGTGCCAGCAGCTTCTCGGGACTAGCGGACTACAATGAGCAGTTCTTC. As protein: CASSFSGLADYNEQFF.

The CDR3: CASSVSDGSDYGYTF. The CDR3 region has the DNA TGTGCCAGCTCCGTATCCGACGGCAGCGATTATGGCTACACCTTC. The rearrangement links TRBV18 to TRBJ1-2; D remains unclear. The CDR3 runs to 15 residues. V lost 6 bases and J 5 bases, leaving 19 bases between the germline ends. Germline CDR1 reads KGHSH; CDR2 reads LQKENI.

CDR3 protein: CASRAGLGGEKLFF. The CDR3 nucleotides are TGTGCCAGCCGGGCGGGACTGGGGGGTGAAAAACTGTTTTTT. The rearrangement uses TRBV27 and TRBJ1-4; D possibly corresponds to TRBD1 (5 bases). V was shortened by 8 bases and J by 7 bases, with 17 bases between the two germline ends. Germline CDR1 is MNHEY and CDR2 is SMNVEV (reference sequence). There are 14 residues in the CDR3.

The chain links TRBV5-1 to TRBJ1-6; TRBD1 aligns across 7 bases. The J segment lost 7 bases and the V segment lost 6 bases, leaving 4 bases of the junction unmatched. The germline CDR1 and CDR2 sequences are SGHRS and YFSETQ. This CDR3 has 13 residues. The CDR3 sequence: CASKTGENSPLHF. Written as DNA, the CDR3 is TGCGCCAGCAAAACAGGGGAGAATTCACCCCTCCACTTT.